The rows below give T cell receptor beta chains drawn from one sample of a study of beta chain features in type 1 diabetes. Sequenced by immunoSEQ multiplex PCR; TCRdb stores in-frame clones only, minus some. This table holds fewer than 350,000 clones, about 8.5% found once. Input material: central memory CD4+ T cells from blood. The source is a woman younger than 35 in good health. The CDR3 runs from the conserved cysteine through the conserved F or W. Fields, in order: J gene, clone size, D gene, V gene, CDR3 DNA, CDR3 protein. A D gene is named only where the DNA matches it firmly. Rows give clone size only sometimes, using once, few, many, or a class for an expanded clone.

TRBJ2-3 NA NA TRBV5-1 TGCGCCAGCAGCTTGTGGTCTCCCACAGATACGCAGTATTTT CASSLWSPTDTQYF
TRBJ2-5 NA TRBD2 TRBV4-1 TGCGCCAGCAGCCAAGATTCCCGGACTAGCGGGGGACAAGAGACCCAGTACTTC CASSQDSRTSGGQETQYF
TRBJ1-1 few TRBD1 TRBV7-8 TGTGCCAGCAGCGCCCAGGGGGTTGAAGCTTTCTTT CASSAQGVEAFF
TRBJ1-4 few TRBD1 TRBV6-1 TGTGCCAGCAGACAGGGGTTATTTAATGAAAAACTGTTTTTT CASRQGLFNEKLFF
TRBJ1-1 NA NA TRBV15 TGTGCCACCAGCAGAGCCCGAGGGGGGAACGGAATGAACACTGAAGCTTTCTTT CATSRARGGNGMNTEAFF
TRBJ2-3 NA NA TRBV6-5 TGTGCCAGCAGTCCCCGGGGAGTTCGAGATACGCAGTATTTT CASSPRGVRDTQYF
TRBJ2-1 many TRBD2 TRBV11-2 TGTGCCAGCAGTTCCATGGGGACTAGTGGACAGAGTGAGCAGTTCTTC CASSSMGTSGQSEQFF
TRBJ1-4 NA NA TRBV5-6 TGTGCCAGCAGCCGTGAGGGGGGCGAAAAACTGTTTTTT CASSREGGEKLFF
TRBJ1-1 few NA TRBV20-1 TGCAGTGCCCCACGATACACTGAAGCTTTCTTT CSAPRYTEAFF
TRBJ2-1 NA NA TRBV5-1 TGCGCCAGCAGCTTGAATCTGGACAGCCTGTTCTTC CASSLNLDSLFF
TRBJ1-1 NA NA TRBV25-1 TGTGCCAGCAGTGAATCCCGGTCGGGGACTTTGTACACTGAAGCTTTCTTT CASSESRSGTLYTEAFF